These T cell receptor beta chains were read from a single sample in a study of early stage breast cancer tumors. TCRdb's copy holds only in-frame clones and misses some; the assay was immunoSEQ multiplex PCR. This sample has tens of thousands of clones, with about three quarters found just once. Sequencing used blood. The source of these receptors is a person aged 25-39 years with breast cancer. CDR3s include the opening cysteine and the closing phenylalanine or tryptophan. The order of the fields is J gene, clone size, D gene, V gene, CDR3 protein, CDR3 DNA. A D gene is named only where the DNA matches it firmly. Rows give clone size only sometimes, using once, few, many, or a class for an expanded clone.

TRBJ2-6	few	-	TRBV9	CASSVQARQANVLTF	TGTGCCAGCAGCGTTCAGGCACGGCAGGCCAACGTCCTGACTTTC
TRBJ1-1	-	-	TRBV20-1	CSAPEFTEAFF	TGCAGTGCCCCGGAGTTCACTGAAGCTTTCTTT
TRBJ2-1	-	TRBD2	TRBV5-1	CASSILLAGGYNEQFF	TGCGCCAGCAGCATCCTACTAGCGGGAGGCTACAATGAGCAGTTCTTC
TRBJ2-7	-	-	TRBV19	CASSSQGTPPSYEQYF	TGTGCCAGTAGTTCCCAGGGTACTCCTCCGTCCTACGAGCAGTACTTC
TRBJ2-3	-	TRBD2	TRBV10-3	CAISEPRGGGADTQYF	TGTGCCATCAGTGAACCCCGGGGGGGCGGGGCAGATACGCAGTATTTT
TRBJ1-2	-	-	TRBV7-9	CASSVLRGPSGGYTF	TGTGCCAGCAGCGTTCTCAGGGGCCCGAGTGGCGGCTACACCTTC
TRBJ1-2	-	-	TRBV7-9	CASSLALDGGYTF	TGTGCCAGCAGCTTAGCCCTTGACGGTGGCTACACCTTC
TRBJ2-1	-	-	TRBV19	CASSLPVGPRALNEQFF	TGTGCCAGTAGCCTCCCCGTTGGACCAAGAGCACTAAATGAGCAGTTCTTC
TRBJ2-1	-	-	TRBV5-4	CATRLDSYNEQFF	TGTGCCACCCGACTAGACTCCTACAATGAGCAGTTCTTC
TRBJ1-2	-	-	TRBV11-2	CASSLGVAAVYGYTF	TGTGCCAGCAGCTTAGGTGTTGCGGCAGTCTATGGCTACACCTTC
TRBJ1-1	-	-	TRBV4-1	CASSQDRFGGARNTEAFF	TGCGCCAGCAGCCAAGATCGCTTCGGGGGGGCCCGGAACACTGAAGCTTTCTTT
TRBJ2-1	-	-	TRBV27	CASSLSSGDFIPVQFF	TGTGCCAGCAGTTTATCGTCGGGCGACTTTATCCCGGTGCAGTTCTTC
TRBJ2-7	-	TRBD1	TRBV19	CASSTPGQEIYEQYF	TGTGCCAGTAGTACACCCGGACAGGAAATCTACGAGCAGTACTTC
TRBJ1-1	-	-	TRBV4-2	CASHTSGGGGTEAFF	TGTGCCAGCCACACAAGCGGGGGCGGGGGCACTGAAGCTTTCTTT
TRBJ2-1	-	TRBD2	TRBV5-1	CASSLRGLAGQSSYNEQFF	TGCGCCAGCAGCTTGCGGGGACTAGCGGGCCAAAGCTCCTACAATGAGCAGTTCTTC
TRBJ2-5	-	-	TRBV11-2	CASVVGGETQYF	TGTGCCAGCGTAGTAGGAGGGGAGACCCAGTACTTC
TRBJ1-2	-	TRBD1	TRBV7-9	CASSKTGLGYTF	TGTGCCAGCAGTAAGACAGGGCTAGGCTACACCTTC